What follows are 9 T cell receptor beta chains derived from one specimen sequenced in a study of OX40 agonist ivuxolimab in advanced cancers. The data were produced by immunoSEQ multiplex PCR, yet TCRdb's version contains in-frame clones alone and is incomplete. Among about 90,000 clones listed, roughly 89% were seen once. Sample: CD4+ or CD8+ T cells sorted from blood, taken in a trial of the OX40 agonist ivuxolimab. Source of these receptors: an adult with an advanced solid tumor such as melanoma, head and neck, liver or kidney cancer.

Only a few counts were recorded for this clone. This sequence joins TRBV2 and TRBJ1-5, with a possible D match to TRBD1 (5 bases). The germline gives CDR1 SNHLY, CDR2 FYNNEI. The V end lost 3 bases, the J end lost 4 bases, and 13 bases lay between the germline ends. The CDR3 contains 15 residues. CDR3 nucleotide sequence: TGTGCCAGCAGTGATGGCGTTTGGGGGAATCAGCCCCAGCATTTT. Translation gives CASSDGVWGNQPQHF.

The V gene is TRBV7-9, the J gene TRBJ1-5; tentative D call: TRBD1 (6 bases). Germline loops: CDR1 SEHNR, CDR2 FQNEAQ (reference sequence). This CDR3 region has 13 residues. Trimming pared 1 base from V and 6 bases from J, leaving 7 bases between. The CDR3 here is CASSLGGAQPQHF. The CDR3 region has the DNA TGTGCCAGCAGCTTAGGGGGGGCTCAGCCCCAGCATTTT.

In DNA form, the CDR3 reads TGCGCCAGCAGTCGTGGGGGGAGCGAAGAGACCCAGTACTTC. Amino acid sequence: CASSRGGSEETQYF. The chain couples TRBV10-1 to TRBJ2-5; maybe TRBD2 (6 bases). V shed 5 bases and J shed 3 bases, with 13 bases lying between them. The germline CDR1 and CDR2 sequences are WNHNN and SYGVQD (reference sequence). The CDR3 length is 14 residues.

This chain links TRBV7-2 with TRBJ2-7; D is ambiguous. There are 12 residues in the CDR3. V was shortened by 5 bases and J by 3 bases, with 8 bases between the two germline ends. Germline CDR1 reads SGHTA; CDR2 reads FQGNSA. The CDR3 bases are TGTGCCAGCAGCCCACTTAACTACGAGCAGTACTTC. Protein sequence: CASSPLNYEQYF.

CDR3 residues: CASSKGTHSYEQYF. As DNA, the CDR3 is TGTGCCAGTAGTAAAGGGACACACTCCTACGAGCAGTACTTC. The V gene is TRBV19, the J gene TRBJ2-7, with a weak D call TRBD1 (6 bases). Germline CDR1 LNHDA, CDR2 SQIVND (reference sequence). The CDR3 has 14 amino acids. V was trimmed by 4 bases and J by 0 bases, leaving 10 bases between them.

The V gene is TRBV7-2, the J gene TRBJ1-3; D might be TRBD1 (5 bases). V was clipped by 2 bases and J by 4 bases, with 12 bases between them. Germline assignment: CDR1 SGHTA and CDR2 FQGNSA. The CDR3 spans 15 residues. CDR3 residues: CASSLLGGSGNTIYF. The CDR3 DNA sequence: TGTGCCAGCAGCTTACTGGGGGGATCCGGAAACACCATATATTTT.

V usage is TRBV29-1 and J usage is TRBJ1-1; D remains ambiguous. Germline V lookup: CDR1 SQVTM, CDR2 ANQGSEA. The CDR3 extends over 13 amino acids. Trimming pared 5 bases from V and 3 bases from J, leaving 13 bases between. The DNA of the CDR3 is TGCAGCGTTTCCCTCGCCCGGGACACTGAAGCTTTCTTT. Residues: CSVSLARDTEAFF.

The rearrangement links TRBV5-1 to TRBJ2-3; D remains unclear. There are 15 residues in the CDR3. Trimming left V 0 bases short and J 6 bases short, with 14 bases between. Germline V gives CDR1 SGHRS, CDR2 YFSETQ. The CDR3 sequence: CASSLELTPKDTQYF. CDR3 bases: TGCGCCAGCAGCTTGGAACTCACTCCGAAGGATACGCAGTATTTT.

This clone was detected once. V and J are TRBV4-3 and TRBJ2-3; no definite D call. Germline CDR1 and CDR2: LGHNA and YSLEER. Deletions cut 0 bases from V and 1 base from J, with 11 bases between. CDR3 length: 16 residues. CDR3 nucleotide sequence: TGCGCCAGCAGCCAAGATCGAGGCCCTCGCACAGATACGCAGTATTTT. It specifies CASSQDRGPRTDTQYF.